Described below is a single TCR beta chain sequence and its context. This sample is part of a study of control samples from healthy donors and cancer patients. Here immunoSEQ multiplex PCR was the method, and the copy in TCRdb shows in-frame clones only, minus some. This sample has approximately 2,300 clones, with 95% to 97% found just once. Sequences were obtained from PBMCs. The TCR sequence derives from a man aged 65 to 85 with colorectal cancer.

The CDR3 region is CASVPGQGYEKLFF. CDR3 in DNA: TGTGCCAGCGTCCCAGGACAGGGTTATGAAAAACTGTTTTTT. This chain uses TRBV6-5 with TRBJ1-4, with TRBD1 identical over 8 bases. The CDR3 covers 14 residues. Germline-derived CDR1 and CDR2 are MNHEY and SVGAGI. The junction had 8 bases not matched to a gene; V was cut back by 8 bases and J by 6 bases.